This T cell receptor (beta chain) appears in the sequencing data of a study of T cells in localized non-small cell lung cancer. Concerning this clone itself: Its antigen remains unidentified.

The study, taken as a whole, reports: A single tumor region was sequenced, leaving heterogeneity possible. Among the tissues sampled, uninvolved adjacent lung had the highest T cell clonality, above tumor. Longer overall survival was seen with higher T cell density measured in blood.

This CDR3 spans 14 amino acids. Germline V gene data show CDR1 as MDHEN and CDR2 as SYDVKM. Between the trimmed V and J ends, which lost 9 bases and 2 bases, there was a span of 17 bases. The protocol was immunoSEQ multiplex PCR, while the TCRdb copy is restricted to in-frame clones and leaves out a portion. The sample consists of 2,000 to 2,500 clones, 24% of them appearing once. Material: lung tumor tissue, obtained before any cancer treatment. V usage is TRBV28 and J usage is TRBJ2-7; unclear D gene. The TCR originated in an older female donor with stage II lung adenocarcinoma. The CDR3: CASRRALLTYEQYF. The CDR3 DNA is TGTGCCAGTCGAAGGGCCCTCCTCACCTACGAGCAGTACTTC.